This note documents a single T cell receptor (beta chain) sequence. The data are from a study of T cell changes during pregnancy in multiple sclerosis. This CDR3 is built from 15 residues. V was trimmed by 0 bases and J by 0 bases, leaving 6 bases between them. Germline-derived CDR1 and CDR2 are PRHDT and FYEKMQ (reference sequence). Using immunoSEQ multiplex PCR, the repertoire was profiled, and TCRdb retains in-frame clones only, with some absent. The sample has more than 45,000 clones; roughly 92% are singletons. The TCR originated in a female donor in good health, enrolled as a control in a pregnancy study. Sequenced material: CD4+ T cells from peripheral blood mononuclear cells, taken in the second trimester of pregnancy. The chain employs TRBV13 and TRBJ2-1, with D uncertain. Here the CDR3 DNA reads TGTGCCAGCAGCTTAGGTGGCGGCTCCTACAATGAGCAGTTCTTC. Protein sequence: CASSLGGGSYNEQFF. The full variable domain, in which reference TRBV13 and TRBJ2-1 provide the parts outside the CDR3, is AAGVIQSPRHLIKEKRETATLKCYPIPRHDTVYWYQQGPGQDPQFLISFYEKMQSDKGSIPDRFSAQQFSDYHSELNMSSLELGDSALYFCASSLGGGSYNEQFFGPGTRLTVL.